Sequencing of this TCR beta chain was carried out in a study of cytotoxic CD8 clonotypes in ibrutinib-treated CLL. Libraries were prepared by immunoSEQ multiplex PCR; TCRdb keeps only in-frame clonotypes and omits some of them. The profile shows around 130,000 clones, roughly 84% of them singletons. Study-wide results and caveats: Progressing and sustained-remission patients had different sampling times. Under treatment, the uncommon public clonotypes either contracted or remained stable.

As concerns this clone: The antigen remains unidentified.

V dropped 4 bases and J dropped 3; count of bases not matched to a gene: 3. In germline, CDR1 is SNHLY, CDR2 FYNNEI. There are 14 residues in the CDR3. The clonotype comes from a human donor with chronic lymphocytic leukemia. The sequences come from PBMCs, collected after 24 months of ibrutinib treatment. The chain combines TRBV2 with TRBJ1-2; 9 nucleotides align to TRBD1. CDR3 sequence: CASSARTGDYGYTF. Here the CDR3 DNA reads TGTGCCAGCAGTGCGAGGACAGGGGACTATGGCTACACCTTC.